The subject of this entry is one TCR beta chain. Its antigen is unknown. One end of the junction varies from germline; a read error may be responsible. Counted from cysteine to phenylalanine, this CDR3 has 13 amino acids. The only DNA kept is the CDR3, 39 bases in frame from the first base. The germline V gene (reference sequence) supplies CDR1 WNHNN and CDR2 SYGVQD. The sample comes from a study of response to subunit inactivated influenza vaccine (dated by TCRdb to 2016 to 2019). Background on the whole study: To follow how T cells responded to a trivalent subunit inactivated influenza vaccine, the researchers relied on deep quantitative profiling of the T cell receptor repertoire.

Overall study results and their limits: The authors proposed that each seasonal influenza vaccination may bring in only a limited number of new T cells.

Libraries were prepared through RT-PCR. Instrument used: Illumina HiSeq 2500. TCRdb reprocessed the public reads (quality trimming at Q25 with fastp, clone calling with MiXCR) and kept in-frame beta chains. All rows with the same CDR3 protein become a single entry with the most common DNA and genes. For this sample the table gives 200,000 to 300,000 distinct CDR3 sequences, of which 12% were detected only once. The ten largest clones represent roughly 7.7% of the sample. The chain uses TRBV10-1 and TRBJ1-1; the D gene is perhaps TRBD1, on 6 matching bases. The sequence came from a man over 45 who received an inactivated influenza vaccine. Donor details come from another sample of the same person, matched by shared clones. Source: non-naive T cells sorted from PBMCs, taken 14 to 15 days before vaccination. Interpreted using the paper, the cell subset or site label stands for: memory T cell fraction. The DNA reads TGCGCCAGTGGAGATACAGGGAACACTGAAGCGTTCTTT. Its translation reads: CASGDTGNTEAFF.